These 17 T cell receptor beta chains share one sample of origin, sequenced in a study of monozygotic twins with inflammatory bowel disease. With the 5' RACE reads reprocessed, TCRdb shows one record per CDR3 protein and no DNA. The sample's table shows 400,000 to 500,000 distinct CDR3 sequences. Input material: blood. These receptor sequences come from a human donor with ulcerative colitis or Crohn's disease, or a healthy co-twin of an affected twin (not recorded which).

The V call is TRBV10-3, the J call TRBJ1-2; the D call from TCRdb, TRBD1, cannot be confirmed without DNA. Germline CDR1 reads ENHRY; CDR2 reads SYGVKD. The CDR3 is 14 residues long. The CDR3 region is CAITGQSDNYGYTF.

V usage is TRBV11-2 and J usage is TRBJ2-1; TCRdb's D call, TRBD1, is unchecked because there is no DNA. This CDR3 has 15 residues. Germline CDR1 and CDR2: SGHAT and FQNNGV. CDR3 amino acids: CASSLVGTGYNEQFF.

J is TRBJ1-6 and V is TRBV20-1. Germline CDR1 DFQATT, CDR2 SNEGSKA (reference sequence). The length of the CDR3 is 12 residues. CDR3 in amino acids: CSASRWNSPLHF.

The chain couples TRBV6-5 to TRBJ2-5. Germline CDR1 reads MNHEY; CDR2 reads SVGAGI. CDR3 length: 14 residues. The CDR3 reads CASSYQGTRETQYF.

V gene TRBV5-1 combines with J gene TRBJ1-2; TCRdb selects TRBD1, and the lack of DNA leaves this call unchecked. Germline assignment: CDR1 SGHRS and CDR2 YFSETQ. The CDR3 is 14 residues long. The CDR3 spells CASGPGQGAYGYTF.

The rearrangement uses TRBV15 and TRBJ2-1. The CDR3 covers 12 residues. Germline V lookup: CDR1 LNHNV, CDR2 YYDKDF (reference sequence). CDR3 protein: CATSRVYNEQFF.

V gene TRBV9 combines with J gene TRBJ2-3. This CDR3 region has 16 residues. CDR1 is SGDLS and CDR2 is YYNGEE in the germline V gene. The CDR3 region is CASSVEVARSTDTQYF.

This chain connects TRBV3-1 to TRBJ1-1. The CDR3 spans 15 residues. Germline loops: CDR1 LGHDT, CDR2 YNNKEL (reference sequence). CDR3 residues: CASSQDPTPSRETFF.

This chain uses TRBV20-1 with TRBJ2-1; TCRdb selects TRBD2, and the lack of DNA leaves this call unchecked. CDR3 length equals 16 residues. Germline lookup yields CDR1 DFQATT and CDR2 SNEGSKA (reference sequence). The CDR3 loop reads CSASILGEARVIEQFF.

V and J are TRBV5-1 and TRBJ2-1; TCRdb outputs TRBD2, but without DNA this stays unchecked. The CDR3 spans 15 residues. In germline, CDR1 is SGHRS, CDR2 YFSETQ. This CDR3 is CASSWGSGRSNEQFF.

The chain combines TRBV19 with TRBJ2-4; TCRdb's D gene call, TRBD2, goes unchecked for lack of DNA. Germline V gene data show CDR1 as LNHDA and CDR2 as SQIVND (reference sequence). The CDR3 has 15 amino acids. CDR3 residues: CASSIFGGPGDIQYF.

The chain carries TRBV18 and TRBJ2-7; TCRdb calls TRBD1, which cannot be checked without DNA. Germline-derived CDR1 and CDR2 are KGHSH and LQKENI. The CDR3 consists of 14 residues. The CDR3: CASSRTDKAYKQYF.

The rearrangement uses TRBV9 and TRBJ2-1; no DNA is available, so the TRBD1 call from TCRdb remains unchecked. The V gene's germline CDR1 is SGDLS and CDR2 YYNGEE. CDR3 length: 14 residues. The CDR3 loop reads CASTPGQGENEQFF.

The CDR3: CASSLGHNTQYF. V gene TRBV5-1 combines with J gene TRBJ2-3. CDR1 and CDR2 (germline): SGHRS, YFSETQ. The CDR3 sequence is 12 residues long.

V is TRBV9 and J is TRBJ2-3. CDR1 and CDR2 (germline): SGDLS, YYNGEE. This CDR3 spans 12 amino acids. The CDR3 region is CASSVEQDTQYF.

This chain connects TRBV19 to TRBJ1-1; absent DNA, TCRdb's TRBD1 call cannot be checked. Germline loops: CDR1 LNHDA, CDR2 SQIVND (reference sequence). This CDR3 is 12 amino acids long. The CDR3 sequence is CAAGAGGTEAFF.

This sequence joins TRBV5-5 and TRBJ2-6; the TCRdb D gene call, TRBD1, has no DNA to confirm it. Germline assignment: CDR1 SGHKS and CDR2 YYEKEE (reference sequence). The CDR3 spans 16 residues. The CDR3 sequence is CASSLTGATGANVLTF.